This T cell receptor beta chain was identified during a study of T cells after yellow fever vaccination. The V gene's germline CDR1 is MNHEY and CDR2 SVGAGI. J lost 5 bases, V lost 2 bases, and 6 bases had no gene match. CDR3 length: 15 amino acids. TCRdb analysed the 5' RACE reads with MiXCR anew, one entry per CDR3 protein. The sample records about 63,000 distinct CDR3 sequences, 6.5% to 9% being singletons. The receptor comes from a man younger than 45 who received the YFV17D yellow fever vaccine. Here the sequenced sample was CD8+ T cells sorted from PBMCs, taken 15 days after the yellow fever booster vaccination. The J gene is TRBJ2-7, the V gene TRBV6-5, with TRBD2 matching 10 bases. CDR3 sequence (DNA): TGTGCCAGCAGTTACCCTAGCGGGAGAGTCAACGAGCAGTACTTC. Protein: CASSYPSGRVNEQYF.